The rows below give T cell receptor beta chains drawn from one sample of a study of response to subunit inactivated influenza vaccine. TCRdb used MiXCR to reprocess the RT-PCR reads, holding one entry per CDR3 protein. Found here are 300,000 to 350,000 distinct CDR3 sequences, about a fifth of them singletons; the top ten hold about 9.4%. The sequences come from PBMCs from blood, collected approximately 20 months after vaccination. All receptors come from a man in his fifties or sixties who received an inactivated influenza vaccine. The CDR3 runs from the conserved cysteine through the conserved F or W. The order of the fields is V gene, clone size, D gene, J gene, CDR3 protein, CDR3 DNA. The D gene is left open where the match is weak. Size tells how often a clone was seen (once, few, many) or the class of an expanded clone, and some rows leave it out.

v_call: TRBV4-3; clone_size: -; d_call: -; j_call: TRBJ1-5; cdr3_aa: CASSQETDGQPQHF; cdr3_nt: TGCGCCAGCAGCCAAGAAACGGACGGTCAGCCCCAGCATTTT
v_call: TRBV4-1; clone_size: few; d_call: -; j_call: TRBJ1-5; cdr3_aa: CASSQGDSPQPQHF; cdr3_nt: TGCGCCAGCAGCCAAGGCGACAGTCCACAGCCCCAGCATTTT
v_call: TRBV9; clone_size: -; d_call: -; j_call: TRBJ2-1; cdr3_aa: CASSVDYRNEQFF; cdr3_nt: TGTGCCAGCAGCGTAGACTACCGGAATGAGCAGTTCTTC
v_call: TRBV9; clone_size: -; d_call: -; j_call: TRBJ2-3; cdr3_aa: CASSVLGVGIDTQYF; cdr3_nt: TGTGCCAGCAGCGTTTTGGGGGTTGGAATTGATACGCAGTATTTT
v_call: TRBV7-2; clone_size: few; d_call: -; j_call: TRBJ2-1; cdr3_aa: CASGGHEQFF; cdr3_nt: TGTGCCAGCGGGGGTCATGAGCAGTTCTTC
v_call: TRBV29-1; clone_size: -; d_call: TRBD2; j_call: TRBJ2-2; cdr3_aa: CSVEDLAGDRTGELFF; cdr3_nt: TGCAGCGTTGAAGATTTAGCGGGAGACCGTACCGGGGAGCTGTTTTTT
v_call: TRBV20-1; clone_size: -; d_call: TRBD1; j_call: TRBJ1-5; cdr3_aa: CSAKIYPGQHSNQPQHF; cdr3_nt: TGCAGTGCAAAAATTTACCCGGGACAGCATAGCAATCAGCCCCAGCATTTT
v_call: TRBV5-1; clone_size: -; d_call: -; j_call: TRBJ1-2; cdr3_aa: CASSFGDLGGYGYTF; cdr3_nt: TGCGCCAGCAGCTTCGGGGATCTGGGTGGCTATGGCTACACCTTC
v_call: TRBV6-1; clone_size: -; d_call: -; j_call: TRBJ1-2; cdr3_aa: CAAREAGGYGYTF; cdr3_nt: TGTGCCGCGAGAGAAGCTGGGGGGTATGGCTACACCTTC
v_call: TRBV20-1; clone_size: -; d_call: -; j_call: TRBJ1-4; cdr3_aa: CSASSGGINEKLFF; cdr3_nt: TGCAGTGCTAGCTCCGGGGGCATAAATGAAAAACTGTTTTTT
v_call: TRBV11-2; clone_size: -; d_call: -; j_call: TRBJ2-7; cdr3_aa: CASSLDPRGLWEQYF; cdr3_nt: TGTGCCAGCAGCTTAGATCCGCGGGGGCTGTGGGAGCAGTACTTC
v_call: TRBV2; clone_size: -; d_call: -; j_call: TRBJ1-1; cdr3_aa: CASRSDGVLSNTEAFF; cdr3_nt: TGTGCCAGCAGATCCGACGGGGTTCTTTCGAACACTGAAGCTTTCTTT
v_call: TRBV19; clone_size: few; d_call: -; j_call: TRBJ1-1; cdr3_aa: CASSISYSNTEAFF; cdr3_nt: TGTGCCAGTAGTATCTCTTACAGTAACACTGAAGCTTTCTTT
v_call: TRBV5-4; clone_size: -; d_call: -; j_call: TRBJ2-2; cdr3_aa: CASRIQGAGELFF; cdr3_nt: TGTGCCAGCAGGATACAGGGAGCCGGGGAGCTGTTTTTT
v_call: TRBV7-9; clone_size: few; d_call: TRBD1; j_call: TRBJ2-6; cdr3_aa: CASSWTGAGANVLTF; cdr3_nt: TGTGCCAGCAGCTGGACAGGGGCTGGGGCCAACGTCCTGACTTTC
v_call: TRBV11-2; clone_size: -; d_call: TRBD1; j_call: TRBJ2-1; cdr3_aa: CASSSIPGQPKDNEQFF; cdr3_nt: TGTGCCAGCAGCTCGATCCCGGGACAGCCTAAAGACAATGAGCAGTTCTTC
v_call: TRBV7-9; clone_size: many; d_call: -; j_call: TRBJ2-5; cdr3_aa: CASSEQETQYF; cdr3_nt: TGTGCCAGCAGCGAACAAGAGACCCAGTACTTC
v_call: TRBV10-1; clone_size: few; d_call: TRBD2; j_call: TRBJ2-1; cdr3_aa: CASRPSSGCYNEQFF; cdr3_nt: TGCGCCAGCAGACCCTCTAGCGGGTGCTACAATGAGCAGTTCTTC
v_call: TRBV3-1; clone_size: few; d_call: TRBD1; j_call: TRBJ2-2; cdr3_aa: CASSRGQGYTGELFF; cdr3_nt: TGTGCCAGCAGCCGGGGACAGGGGTACACCGGGGAGCTGTTTTTT
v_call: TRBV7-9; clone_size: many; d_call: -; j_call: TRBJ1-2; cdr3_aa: CASSLGTAKYGYTF; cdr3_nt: TGTGCCAGCAGCTTAGGGACAGCGAAGTATGGCTACACCTTC
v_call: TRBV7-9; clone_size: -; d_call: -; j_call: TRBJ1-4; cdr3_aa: CASSPGPSTNEKLFF; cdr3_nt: TGTGCCAGCAGTCCGGGGCCGTCAACTAATGAAAAACTGTTTTTT
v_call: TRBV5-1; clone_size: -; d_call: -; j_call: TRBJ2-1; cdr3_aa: CASSLVPDNEQFF; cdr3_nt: TGCGCCAGCAGCTTGGTACCAGACAATGAGCAGTTCTTC
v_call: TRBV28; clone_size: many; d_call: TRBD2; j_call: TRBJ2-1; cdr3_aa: CASSLRLAGAYNEQFF; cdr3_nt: TGTGCCAGCAGTTTGAGGCTAGCGGGAGCCTACAATGAGCAGTTCTTC
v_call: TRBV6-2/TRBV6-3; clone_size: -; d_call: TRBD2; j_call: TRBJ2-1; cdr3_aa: CASTLAGADNEQFF; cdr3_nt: TGTGCCAGCACGCTAGCGGGAGCCGACAATGAGCAGTTCTTC
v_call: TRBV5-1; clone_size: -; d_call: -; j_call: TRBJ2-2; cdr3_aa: CASRDRYTGELFF; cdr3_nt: TGCGCCAGCAGGGACCGCTACACCGGGGAGCTGTTTTTT
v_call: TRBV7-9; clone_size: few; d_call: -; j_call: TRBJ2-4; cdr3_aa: CASSLVMNIQYF; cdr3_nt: TGTGCCAGCAGCTTAGTCATGAACATTCAGTACTTC
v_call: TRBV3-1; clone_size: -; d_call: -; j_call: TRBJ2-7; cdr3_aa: CASSQTWRGSYEQYF; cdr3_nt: TGTGCCAGCAGCCAGACCTGGCGGGGATCCTACGAGCAGTACTTC
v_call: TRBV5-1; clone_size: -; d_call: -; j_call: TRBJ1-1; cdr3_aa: CASSLAVGVQGTEAFF; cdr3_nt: TGCGCCAGCAGCTTGGCGGTGGGCGTCCAGGGCACTGAAGCTTTCTTT
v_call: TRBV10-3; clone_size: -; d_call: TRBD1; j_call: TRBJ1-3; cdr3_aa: CAISGTGGLHSGSTIYF; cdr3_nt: TGTGCCATCAGTGGGACAGGGGGCCTACACTCTGGAAGCACCATATATTTT
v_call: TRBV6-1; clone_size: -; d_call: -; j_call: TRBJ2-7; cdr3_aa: CASTSGGEYEQYF; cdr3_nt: TGTGCCAGCACCTCCGGAGGAGAGTACGAGCAGTACTTC
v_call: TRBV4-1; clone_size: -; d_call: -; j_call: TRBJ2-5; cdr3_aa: CASSPGPFQETQYF; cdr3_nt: TGCGCCAGCAGCCCCGGACCTTTCCAAGAGACCCAGTACTTC
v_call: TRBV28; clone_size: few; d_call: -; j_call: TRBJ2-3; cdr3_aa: CASVKVLGPDTQYF; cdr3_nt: TGTGCCAGCGTAAAGGTACTGGGGCCAGATACGCAGTATTTT
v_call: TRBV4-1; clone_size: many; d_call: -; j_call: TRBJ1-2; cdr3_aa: CASSQDNGPRGYTF; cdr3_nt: TGCGCCAGCAGCCAAGATAACGGGCCTCGGGGCTACACCTTC
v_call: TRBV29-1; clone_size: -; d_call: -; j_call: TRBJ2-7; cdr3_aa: CSVEDWAAPYEQYF; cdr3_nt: TGCAGCGTTGAAGATTGGGCTGCACCCTACGAGCAGTACTTC
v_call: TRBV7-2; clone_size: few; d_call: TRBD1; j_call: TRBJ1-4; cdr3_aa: CASSLGPGQGAEKLFF; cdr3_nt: TGTGCCAGCAGCTTAGGGCCGGGACAGGGAGCTGAAAAACTGTTTTTT
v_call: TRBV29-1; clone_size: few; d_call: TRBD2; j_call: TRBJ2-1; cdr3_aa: CSVELGTGMGRDEQFF; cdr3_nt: TGCAGCGTTGAATTGGGGACTGGAATGGGGAGGGATGAGCAGTTCTTC
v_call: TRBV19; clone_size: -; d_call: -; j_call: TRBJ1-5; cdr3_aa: CASSTYDRTNQPQHF; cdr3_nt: TGTGCCAGTAGTACCTATGACAGGACCAATCAGCCCCAGCATTTT
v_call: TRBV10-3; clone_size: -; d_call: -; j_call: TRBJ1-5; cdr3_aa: CAISESGPGSQPQHF; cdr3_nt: TGTGCCATCAGTGAGTCTGGCCCGGGGAGTCAGCCCCAGCATTTT
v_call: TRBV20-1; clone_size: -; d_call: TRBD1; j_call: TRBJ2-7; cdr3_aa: CSAREGGQGNF; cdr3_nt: TGCAGTGCTAGAGAAGGAGGACAGGGTAACTTC
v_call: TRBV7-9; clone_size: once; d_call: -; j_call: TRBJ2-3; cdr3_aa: CASSRDTRRDTQYF; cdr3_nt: TGTGCCAGCAGCCGGGACACTCGGAGGGATACGCAGTATTTT
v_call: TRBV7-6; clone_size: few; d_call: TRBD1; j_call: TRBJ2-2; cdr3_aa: CASSIGTANTGELFF; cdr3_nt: TGTGCCAGCAGCATAGGGACAGCCAACACCGGGGAGCTGTTTTTT
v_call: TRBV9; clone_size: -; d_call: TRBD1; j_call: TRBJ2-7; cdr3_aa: CASSVSGGASYEQYF; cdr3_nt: TGTGCCAGCAGCGTATCAGGGGGCGCCTCCTACGAGCAGTACTTC